Listed below are T cell receptor beta chains from one sample, sequenced in a study of blood T cell repertoires in COVID-19. Using immunoSEQ multiplex PCR, the repertoire was profiled, and TCRdb retains in-frame clones only, with some absent. The table includes under 300,000 clones, about 83% detected once. Sequencing input: peripheral blood. These receptors were obtained from a man of 80 years or more with acute or convalescent COVID-19. Both conserved end residues are part of each CDR3. The order of the fields is D gene, V gene, J gene, clone size, CDR3 DNA, CDR3 protein. A D gene is named only where the DNA matches it firmly. Clone size, where shown, is once, few, many, or a class for clones that have expanded.

>TRBD1|TRBV6-6|TRBJ1-1|-
TGTGCCAGCAGACCTGGGACAGCGAACACTGAAGCTTTCTTT
CASRPGTANTEAFF
>-|TRBV19|TRBJ2-3|-
TGTGCCAGTAGAACAGGCTTGGGGACAGATACGCAGTATTTT
CASRTGLGTDTQYF
>-|TRBV2|TRBJ2-3|-
TGTGCCAGCAGCGCTTTGACTAGTTTGACAGATACGCAGTATTTT
CASSALTSLTDTQYF
>-|TRBV20-1|TRBJ1-2|-
TGCAGTGCTAGCCCCCAGGGAGGCTACACCTTC
CSASPQGGYTF
>TRBD1|TRBV24-1|TRBJ2-5|-
TGTGCCACCAGTGCCTCGGACAGGTTCCAAGAGACCCAGTACTTC
CATSASDRFQETQYF
>-|TRBV19|TRBJ2-1|few
TGTGCCAGTAGCCTACGGTCGTACAATGAGCAGTTCTTC
CASSLRSYNEQFF
>-|TRBV28|TRBJ2-2|-
TGTGCCAGCAGCGGAGTCACCTACACCGGGGAGCTGTTTTTT
CASSGVTYTGELFF
>-|TRBV20-1|TRBJ1-6|-
TGCAGTGCTAGAGTAGAGGCCCTCCACTTT
CSARVEALHF
>TRBD2|TRBV6-2/TRBV6-3|TRBJ2-3|-
TGTGCCAGCAGTTACAGGACTAGCGTCCGCACAGATACGCAGTATTTT
CASSYRTSVRTDTQYF
>-|TRBV5-1|TRBJ1-1|-
TGCGCCAGCAGCCCCTCCAGGGACACTGAAGCTTTCTTT
CASSPSRDTEAFF
>-|TRBV5-1|TRBJ1-4|-
TGCGCCAGCAGCGTGGACAGACCTAATGAAAAACTGTTTTTT
CASSVDRPNEKLFF
>TRBD1|TRBV4-1|TRBJ2-7|-
TGCGCCAGCAGCCAGGGACAGCTCTACGAGCAGTACTTC
CASSQGQLYEQYF
>-|TRBV7-9|TRBJ2-2|-
TGTGCCAGCAGCTTAGGCCAGGGGAACACCGGGGAGCTGTTTTTT
CASSLGQGNTGELFF
>TRBD2|TRBV7-2|TRBJ2-3|-
TGTGCCAGCAGCTTAGGGACTAGCGGAACCTATACGCAGTATTTT
CASSLGTSGTYTQYF
>-|TRBV19|TRBJ1-4|-
TGTGCCAGTAGTATGCGAGGCGATGGTGAAAAACTGTTTTTT
CASSMRGDGEKLFF
>TRBD2|TRBV27|TRBJ2-7|-
TGTGCCAGCAAGGCTAGCGGGAAGCCCTACGAGCAGTACTTC
CASKASGKPYEQYF
>TRBD1|TRBV5-1|TRBJ1-3|-
TGCGCCAGCAGCTTGGGGCCGGGACAGGTGTCTGGAAACACCATATATTTT
CASSLGPGQVSGNTIYF
>-|TRBV5-6|TRBJ1-4|-
TGTGCCAGCAGCCCGGAGCAGGGACGGAGGGGTGAAAAACTGTTTTTT
CASSPEQGRRGEKLFF
>TRBD1|TRBV3-1/TRBV3-2|TRBJ2-1|-
TGTGCCAGCAGCCACCAAACGGGACAGGCTTCCAATGAGCAGTTCTTC
CASSHQTGQASNEQFF
>-|TRBV11-2|TRBJ1-4|-
TGTGCCAGCAGCTTTTATACAACTAATGAAAAACTGTTTTTT
CASSFYTTNEKLFF
>TRBD1|TRBV28|TRBJ1-3|-
TGTGCCAGCAGTTCAGGACAGGCTTCTGGAAACACCATATATTTT
CASSSGQASGNTIYF
>TRBD2|TRBV5-1|TRBJ2-1|-
TGCGCCAGCAGCCCATCCCTGGGACTAGCGGGCGCTGAGCAGTTCTTC
CASSPSLGLAGAEQFF
>-|TRBV3-1/TRBV3-2|TRBJ2-7|-
TGTGCCAGCCAGAAGGGGCCGGCCTACGAGCAGTACTTC
CASQKGPAYEQYF
>-|TRBV14|TRBJ2-1|-
TGTGCCAGCAGCCAGGGGGGGGCAGGGTCAAATGAGCAGTTCTTC
CASSQGGAGSNEQFF
>-|TRBV5-4|TRBJ2-3|-
TGTGCCAGCAGCTTTCTGGATACGCAGTATTTT
CASSFLDTQYF
>-|TRBV7-2|TRBJ1-2|few
TGTGCCAGCAGCTCCAAAGGAGGGTATGGCTACACCTTC
CASSSKGGYGYTF
>-|TRBV7-2|TRBJ1-1|-
TGTGCCAGCAGCTTGTATTCTATGAACACTGAAGCTTTCTTT
CASSLYSMNTEAFF
>-|TRBV5-1|TRBJ1-1|-
TGCGCCAGCAGCTTGACAGGAGGGGACACTGAAGCTTTCTTT
CASSLTGGDTEAFF
>TRBD1|TRBV6-5|TRBJ1-2|-
TGTGCCAGCAGTTATTTCTCGGGACAGGGGGCGGAGGGCTACACCTTC
CASSYFSGQGAEGYTF
>TRBD1|TRBV5-1|TRBJ1-1|-
TGCGCCAGCAGCTCTGGACAGGGGGACACTGAAGCTTTCTTT
CASSSGQGDTEAFF
>-|TRBV6-1|TRBJ1-1|-
TGTGCCAGCAGTGAGCCGGGACACCGGATACCTCGGGCGAACACTGAAGCTTTCTTT
CASSEPGHRIPRANTEAFF
>-|TRBV7-6|TRBJ1-5|-
TGTGCCAGCAGCCCCGCACAGGGAAATTACCAGCCCCAGCATTTT
CASSPAQGNYQPQHF
>TRBD2|TRBV2|TRBJ2-1|-
TGTGCCAGCACCCAACTAGCGGGAGGTAGTAATGAGCAGTTCTTC
CASTQLAGGSNEQFF
>-|TRBV7-9|TRBJ1-3|-
TGTGCCAGCAGCCCGCAAAGGACAGCCTCTGGAAACACCATATATTTT
CASSPQRTASGNTIYF
>-|TRBV11-2|TRBJ1-1|-
TGTGCCAGCAGCGTGACAATGAACACTGAAGCTTTCTTT
CASSVTMNTEAFF
>-|TRBV19|TRBJ2-2|-
TGTGCCAGTAGGATAGCGCTAGGGGAGCTGTTTTTT
CASRIALGELFF
>-|TRBV19|TRBJ1-3|-
TGTGCCAGTAGTATTCCTGGACAGACCCTCTCTGGAAACACCATATATTTT
CASSIPGQTLSGNTIYF
>-|TRBV12-3/TRBV12-4|TRBJ1-4|-
TGTGCCAGCAGAGATTCGGTAGGAGGGCTGTTTTTT
CASRDSVGGLFF
>-|TRBV18|TRBJ2-5|-
TGTGCCAGCTCACCACTCCAGCAAGAGACCCAGTACTTC
CASSPLQQETQYF
>-|TRBV18|TRBJ1-5|-
TGTGCCAGTGCGCAGGGCCGCAATCAGCCCCAGCATTTT
CASAQGRNQPQHF
>TRBD1|TRBV27|TRBJ2-7|-
TGTGCCAGCAGTTTATCCCAGGGGGCGATTCCCTACGAGCAGTACTTC
CASSLSQGAIPYEQYF
>-|TRBV4-1|TRBJ1-2|-
TGCGCCAGCAGCCATCGGACAGCCAGCTATGGCTACACCTTC
CASSHRTASYGYTF
>TRBD1|TRBV29-1|TRBJ2-7|-
TGCAGCGTGGGCAGGGGGTTTTTCGAGCAGTACTTC
CSVGRGFFEQYF
>-|TRBV5-1|TRBJ2-1|once
TGCGCCAGCAGCTTGGAGCCAGACTTGAATGAGCAGTTCTTC
CASSLEPDLNEQFF
>-|TRBV3-1/TRBV3-2|TRBJ2-4|-
TGTGCCAGCAGCCAAGGAGGGAACATTCAGTACTTC
CASSQGGNIQYF
>TRBD1|TRBV5-4|TRBJ2-1|-
TGTGCCAGCAGCCTCCGGGACAGGGACCATGAGCAGTTCTTC
CASSLRDRDHEQFF